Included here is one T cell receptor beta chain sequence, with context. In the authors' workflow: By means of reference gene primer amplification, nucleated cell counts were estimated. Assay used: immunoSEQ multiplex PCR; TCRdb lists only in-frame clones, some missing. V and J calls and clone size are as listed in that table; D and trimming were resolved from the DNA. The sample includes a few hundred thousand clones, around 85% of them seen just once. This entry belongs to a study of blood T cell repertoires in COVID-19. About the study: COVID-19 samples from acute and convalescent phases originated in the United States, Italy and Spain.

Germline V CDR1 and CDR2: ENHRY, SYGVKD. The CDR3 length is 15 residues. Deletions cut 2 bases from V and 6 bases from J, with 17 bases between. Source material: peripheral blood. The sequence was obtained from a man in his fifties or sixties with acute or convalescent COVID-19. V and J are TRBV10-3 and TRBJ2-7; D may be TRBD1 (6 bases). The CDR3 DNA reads TGTGCCATCAGTGAGAGGACAGACTTACGGGGCGAGCAGTACTTC. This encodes CAISERTDLRGEQYF.